This T cell receptor beta chain appears in the sequencing data of a study of blood T cell repertoires in COVID-19. Looking at the study overall: From the United States, Italy and Spain came samples of acute and convalescent COVID-19.

Germline assignment: CDR1 LGHNA and CDR2 YNFKEQ. Losses at the gene ends were 4 bases for V and 0 bases for J; bases not matched to a gene: 3. The CDR3 has 14 amino acids. Assay used: immunoSEQ multiplex PCR; TCRdb lists only in-frame clones, some missing. This sample has some 500,000 clones; about 89% occur once, and the top ten carry about 8%. V is TRBV4-2 and J is TRBJ2-7, with 7 nucleotides matching TRBD1. The sample comprised peripheral blood. This sequence was found in a woman aged 50 to 60 with COVID-19, enrolled during active disease. The DNA of the CDR3 is TGTGCCAGCAGCCTCACAGGGGACTCCTACGAGCAGTACTTC. Translating gives CASSLTGDSYEQYF.